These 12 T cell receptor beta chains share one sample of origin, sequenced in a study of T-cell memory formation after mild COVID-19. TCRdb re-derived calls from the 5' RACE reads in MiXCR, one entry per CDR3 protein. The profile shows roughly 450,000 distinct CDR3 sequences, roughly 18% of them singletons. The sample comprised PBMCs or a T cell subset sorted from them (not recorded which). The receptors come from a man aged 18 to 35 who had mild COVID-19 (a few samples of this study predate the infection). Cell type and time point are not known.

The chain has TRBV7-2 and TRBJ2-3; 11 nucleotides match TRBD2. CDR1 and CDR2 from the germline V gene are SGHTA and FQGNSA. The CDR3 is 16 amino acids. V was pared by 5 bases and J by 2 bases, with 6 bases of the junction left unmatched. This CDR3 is CASSPVAGGYTDTQYF. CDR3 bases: TGTGCCAGCAGCCCAGTAGCGGGGGGGTACACAGATACGCAGTATTTT.

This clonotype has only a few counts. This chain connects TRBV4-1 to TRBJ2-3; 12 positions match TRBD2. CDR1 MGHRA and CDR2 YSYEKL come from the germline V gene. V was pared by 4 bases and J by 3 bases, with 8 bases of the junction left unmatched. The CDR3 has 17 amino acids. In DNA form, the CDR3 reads TGCGCCAGCAGCCCCCGGCCTAGCGGGGGGGCAACAGATACGCAGTATTTT. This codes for CASSPRPSGGATDTQYF.

The CDR3 coding sequence is TGCGCCAGGCCCCGGGAGGGAGAGACCCAGTACTTC. Amino acid sequence: CARPREGETQYF. This rearrangement joins TRBV10-1 to TRBJ2-5; the match to TRBD2 covers 8 bases. The J segment lost 4 bases and the V segment lost 9 bases, leaving 4 bases of the junction unmatched. The CDR3 has 12 amino acids. Germline V lookup: CDR1 WNHNN, CDR2 SYGVQD (reference sequence).

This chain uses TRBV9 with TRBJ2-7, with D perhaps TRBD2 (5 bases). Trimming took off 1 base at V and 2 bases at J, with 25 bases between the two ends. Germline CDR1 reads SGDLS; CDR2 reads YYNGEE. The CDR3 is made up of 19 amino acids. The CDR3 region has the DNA TGTGCCAGCAGCGTAAGCCCAGGCGAGAGTTTGCCGAGGGCCTACGAGCAGTACGTC. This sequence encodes CASSVSPGESLPRAYEQYV.

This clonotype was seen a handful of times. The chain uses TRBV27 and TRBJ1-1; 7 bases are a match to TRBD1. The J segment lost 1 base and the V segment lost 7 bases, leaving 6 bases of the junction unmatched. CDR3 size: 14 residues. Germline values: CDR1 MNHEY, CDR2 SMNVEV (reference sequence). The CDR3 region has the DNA TGTGCCAGCAACCAAAGACAGGGGAACACTGAAGCTTTCTTT. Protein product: CASNQRQGNTEAFF.

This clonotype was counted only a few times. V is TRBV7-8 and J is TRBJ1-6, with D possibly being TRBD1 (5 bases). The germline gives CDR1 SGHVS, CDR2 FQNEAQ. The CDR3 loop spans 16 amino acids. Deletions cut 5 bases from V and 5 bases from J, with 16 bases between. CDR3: CASSHGWQGDNSPLHF. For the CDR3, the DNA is TGTGCCAGCAGCCACGGGTGGCAGGGAGATAATTCACCCCTCCACTTT.

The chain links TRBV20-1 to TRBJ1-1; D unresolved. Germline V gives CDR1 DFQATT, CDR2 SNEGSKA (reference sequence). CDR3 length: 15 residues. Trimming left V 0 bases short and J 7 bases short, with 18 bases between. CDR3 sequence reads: CSARDRRRGRGEAFF. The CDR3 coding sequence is TGCAGTGCTAGAGATCGGCGGCGAGGAAGAGGTGAAGCTTTCTTT.

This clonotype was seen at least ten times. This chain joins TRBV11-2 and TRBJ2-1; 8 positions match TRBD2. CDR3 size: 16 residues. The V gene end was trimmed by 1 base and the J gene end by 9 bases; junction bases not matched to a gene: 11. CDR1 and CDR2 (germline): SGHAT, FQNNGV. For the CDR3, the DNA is TGTGCCAGCAGCTTAGCAGTGGCTAGCGGGTGGGGTGAGCAGTTCTTC. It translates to CASSLAVASGWGEQFF.

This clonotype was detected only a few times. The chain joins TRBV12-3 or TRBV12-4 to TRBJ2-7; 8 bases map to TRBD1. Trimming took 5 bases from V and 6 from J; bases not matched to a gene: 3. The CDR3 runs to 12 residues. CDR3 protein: CASSDRGPEQYF. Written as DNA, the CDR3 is TGTGCCAGCAGTGACAGGGGTCCCGAGCAGTACTTC.

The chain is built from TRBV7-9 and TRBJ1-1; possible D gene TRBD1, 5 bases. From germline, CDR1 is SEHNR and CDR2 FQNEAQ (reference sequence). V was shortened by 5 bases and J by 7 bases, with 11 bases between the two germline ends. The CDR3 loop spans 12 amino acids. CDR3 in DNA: TGTGCCAGCAGCCTACAGGAGTTTGAAGCTTTCTTT. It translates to CASSLQEFEAFF.

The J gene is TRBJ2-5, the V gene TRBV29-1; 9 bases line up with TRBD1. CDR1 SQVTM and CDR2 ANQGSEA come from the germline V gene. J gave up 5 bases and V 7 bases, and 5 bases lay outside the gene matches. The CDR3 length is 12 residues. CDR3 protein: CSGQGEYETQYF. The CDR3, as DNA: TGCAGCGGACAGGGGGAGTATGAGACCCAGTACTTC.

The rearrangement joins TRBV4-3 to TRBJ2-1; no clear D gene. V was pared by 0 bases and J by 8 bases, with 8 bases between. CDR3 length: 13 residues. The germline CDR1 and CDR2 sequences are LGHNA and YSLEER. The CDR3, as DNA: TGCGCCAGCAGCCAAGATAGTCGCGATGAGCAGTTCTTC. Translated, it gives CASSQDSRDEQFF.